The 28 T cell receptor beta chains reported below all come from one sample, sequenced in a study of T cell repertoires in cytomegalovirus infection. Via MiXCR, TCRdb re-called the reads, giving one row per CDR3 protein. The data show about 740,000 distinct CDR3 sequences, 35% to 45% seen once. Sequencing used PBMCs. The receptors come from a human donor in good health (CMV status not recorded). Some clones in this sample may be carry-over from other donors' samples.

A few counts support this clonotype. The chain employs TRBV14 and TRBJ1-2, with D maybe TRBD1 (5 bases). The CDR3 covers 17 residues. Germline V gene sequence: CDR1 SGHDN, CDR2 FVKESK. V dropped 4 bases and J dropped 1 base, with 19 bases sitting between them. The CDR3 reads CASSLAVGDVYNYGYTF. The CDR3 bases are TGTGCCAGCAGCCTGGCTGTGGGGGACGTTTATAACTATGGCTACACCTTC.

Of note for this clonotype: Sequence at one end of the junction differs from germline and may be a read error. This chain uses TRBV4-1 with TRBJ1-2, with D tentatively TRBD1 (5 bases). CDR3 length: 15 amino acids. Germline loops: CDR1 MGHRA, CDR2 YSYEKL. CDR3 protein: CASSQEEGALGGYTF. CDR3 coding DNA: TGTGCCAGCAGCCAAGAGGAAGGGGCCCTAGGAGGCTACACCTTC.

This clonotype occurred many times. J is TRBJ2-2 and V is TRBV7-2; a weak D match, TRBD2 (5 bases). The V gene lost 5 bases and the J gene lost 7 bases, with 11 bases spanning the gap. Germline CDR1 is SGHTA and CDR2 is FQGNSA. The CDR3 runs 13 residues. In DNA form, the CDR3 reads TGTGCCAGCAGCCGCGGGTTGCTCGGGGAGCTGTTTTTT. Its protein product is CASSRGLLGELFF.

The chain has TRBV19 and TRBJ1-5; D unresolved. CDR1 is LNHDA, CDR2 SQIVND, per germline (reference sequence). The V gene lost 6 bases and the J gene lost 6 bases, with 9 bases spanning the gap. The CDR3 is 12 residues long. The CDR3 coding sequence is TGTGCCAGTAGCTTCCCGTCTCAGCCCCAGCATTTT. Amino acids: CASSFPSQPQHF. Full variable domain (missing parts from reference TRBV19 and TRBJ1-5): DGGITQSPKYLFRKEGQNVTLSCEQNLNHDAMYWYRQDPGQGLRLIYYSQIVNDFQKGDIAEGYSVSREKKESFPLTVTSAQKNPTAFYLCASSFPSQPQHFGDGTRLSIL.

The chain has TRBV4-1 and TRBJ2-3; tentative D call: TRBD1 (5 bases). CDR1 MGHRA and CDR2 YSYEKL come from the germline V gene. The CDR3 contains 15 residues. Trimming removed 0 bases from V and 0 bases from J, with 7 bases in between. The CDR3 nucleotides read TGCGCCAGCAGCCAAGATTGGACAAGCACAGATACGCAGTATTTT. Its translation: CASSQDWTSTDTQYF.

This chain connects TRBV9 to TRBJ1-1; weak D call: TRBD1 (6 bases). Germline values: CDR1 SGDLS, CDR2 YYNGEE. Between the trimmed V and J ends, which lost 4 bases and 1 base, there was a span of 17 bases. The CDR3 is 16 residues long. The CDR3 here is CASSRSFGQSNTEAFF. DNA for the CDR3: TGTGCCAGCAGCCGTTCATTTGGACAGTCGAACACTGAAGCTTTCTTT.

This clonotype was seen repeatedly, ten times or more. V is TRBV6-1 and J is TRBJ1-1, with 7 bases matching TRBD1. Germline values: CDR1 MNHNS, CDR2 SASEGT. The V segment lost 6 bases and the J segment 6 bases; nucleotides outside the gene matches: 7. This CDR3 has 13 amino acids. The DNA for the CDR3 is TGTGCCAGCAGCGATGACAGGGCCCCTGAAGCTTTCTTT. Protein: CASSDDRAPEAFF.

As for this clonotype: No conserved phenylalanine or tryptophan ends this CDR3, so it is likely a read error. The chain uses TRBV5-1 and TRBJ2-5, with 7 positions matching TRBD2. With 1 base clipped from V and 5 bases from J, the junction kept 5 bases outside the gene matches. The CDR3 spans 14 residues. Germline-derived CDR1 and CDR2 are SGHRS and YFSETQ. CDR3 nucleotide sequence: TGCGCCAGCAGCTTGCGGACTAGTGGGGAGACCCAGTACTTA. Its translation is CASSLRTSGETQYL.

This clonotype has a handful of counts. CDR3 loop: CASSPTGEANEKLFF. The CDR3 nucleotides are TGTGCCAGCAGCCCAACCGGAGAGGCTAATGAAAAACTGTTTTTT. V gene TRBV4-2 combines with J gene TRBJ1-4; D is unresolved. Germline V gives CDR1 LGHNA, CDR2 YNFKEQ. The CDR3 is made up of 15 amino acids. Trimming took 4 bases from V and 3 from J, leaving 12 bases between them.

This clonotype was observed many times. The V call is TRBV28, the J call TRBJ1-1, with D possibly matching TRBD1 (5 bases). Germline CDR1 MDHEN, CDR2 SYDVKM. CDR3 size: 12 residues. The ends were cut back, 5 bases at V and 8 bases at J, with 12 bases in the middle. CDR3 DNA: TGTGCCAGCAGTCGGCGGGGGGGGGAAGCTTTCTTT. This sequence encodes CASSRRGGEAFF.

This clonotype was observed a single time. The J gene is TRBJ2-2, the V gene TRBV5-6; D is tentatively TRBD1 or TRBD2 (5 bases each). V shed 4 bases and J shed 1 base, with 17 bases lying between them. Germline V CDR1 and CDR2: SGHDT, YYEEEE. The CDR3 is 17 amino acids. CDR3 loop: CASSRGPPGRNTGELFF. The CDR3 region has the DNA TGTGCCAGCAGCAGGGGTCCCCCGGGACGGAACACCGGGGAGCTGTTTTTT.

This clonotype was detected only a few times. The J gene is TRBJ1-5, the V gene TRBV20-1; TRBD1 agrees at 10 bases. Germline V gene lookup returns CDR1 DFQATT and CDR2 SNEGSKA (reference sequence). This CDR3 region has 15 residues. V shed 3 bases and J 6 bases; nucleotides not matched to a gene: 8. DNA of the CDR3: TGCAGTGCTAGTACACGACAGGGGGCAGGTCAGCCCCAGCATTTT. Translation gives CSASTRQGAGQPQHF.

In the case of this clonotype: A much larger clonotype is one base distant, so this may be a read error. The rearrangement links TRBV4-2 to TRBJ2-1, with D unresolved. Looked up from germline, CDR1 is LGHNA and CDR2 is YNFKEQ. CDR3 length: 16 residues. The DNA of the CDR3 is TGTGCCAGCAGCCAAGCCCCCCAACCCGGCGGAGATGAGCAGTTATTC. Its translation: CASSQAPQPGGDEQLF.

Worth noting for this clonotype: One end of the junction is discordant with germline, which a read error may explain. The genes are TRBV4-2 and TRBJ1-1; 8 nucleotides line up with TRBD1. This CDR3 comprises 15 residues. Germline V CDR1 and CDR2: LGHNA, YNFKEQ. The DNA for the CDR3 is TGTGACAGCAGCCGTAGGACAGGGACGAACACTGAAGCTTTCTTT. Amino acids: CDSSRRTGTNTEAFF.

This clonotype appeared a few times. The chain joins TRBV19 to TRBJ1-1; D not certain. This CDR3 region has 17 residues. In germline, CDR1 is LNHDA, CDR2 SQIVND (reference sequence). Trimming stripped 0 bases from V and 1 base from J, with 15 bases between. This CDR3 reads CASSIDITQTQNTEAFF. CDR3 nucleotides: TGTGCCAGTAGTATAGATATTACTCAGACTCAGAACACTGAAGCTTTCTTT.

This chain joins TRBV14 and TRBJ1-1; 8 bases match TRBD1. The CDR3 consists of 17 residues. The J segment lost 0 bases and the V segment lost 4 bases, leaving 10 bases of the junction unmatched. The germline CDR1 and CDR2 sequences are SGHDN and FVKESK. As DNA, the CDR3 is TGTGCCAGCAGCCCCTCTGACAGGGGCCCCATGAACACTGAAGCTTTCTTT. This sequence encodes CASSPSDRGPMNTEAFF.

This chain joins TRBV7-8 and TRBJ2-1; 7 nucleotides align to TRBD1. After removal of 4 bases from V and 6 bases from J, the junction contained 6 bases not matched to a gene. The CDR3 sequence is 14 residues long. CDR1 and CDR2 (germline): SGHVS, FQNEAQ. CDR3 protein: CASSCDDRVNEQFF. In nucleotides, the CDR3 is TGTGCCAGCAGCTGCGACGACAGGGTCAATGAGCAGTTCTTC.

V is TRBV14 and J is TRBJ1-6; 8 nucleotides agree with TRBD1. Germline V gene data show CDR1 as SGHDN and CDR2 as FVKESK. Germline trimming cut 4 bases from V and 8 bases from J; bases unmatched to any gene: 10. The CDR3 covers 16 residues. For the CDR3, the DNA is TGTGCCAGCAGCCCAATAGGACAGGGTACCGATTCACCCCTCCACTTT. This sequence encodes CASSPIGQGTDSPLHF.

The CDR3 loop reads CASSQDVGSYEQYF. CDR3 DNA sequence: TGTGCCAGCAGCCAAGATGTAGGGTCCTACGAGCAGTACTTC. V is TRBV4-2 and J is TRBJ2-7; no reliable D call. The CDR3 spans 14 residues. CDR1 and CDR2 (germline): LGHNA, YNFKEQ. V dropped 0 bases and J dropped 1 base, with 7 bases sitting between them.

The V call is TRBV10-2, the J call TRBJ2-5; tentatively, D is TRBD1 (6 bases). The CDR3 loop spans 15 amino acids. Germline values: CDR1 WSHSY, CDR2 SAAADI. The germline V and J ends were trimmed by 3 bases and 5 bases, with 16 bases remaining between them. The CDR3 loop is CASSERRGTLETQYF. Here the CDR3 DNA reads TGCGCCAGCAGTGAAAGAAGGGGGACACTCGAGACCCAGTACTTC.

The rearrangement joins TRBV25-1 to TRBJ2-7, with D perhaps TRBD2 (7 bases). V gave up 2 bases and J gave up 5 bases, with 16 bases separating them. This CDR3 has 15 residues. Germline values: CDR1 MGHDK, CDR2 SYGVNS. CDR3 region: CASSETGGAVHEQYF. CDR3 in DNA: TGTGCCAGCAGTGAAACGGGGGGCGCCGTCCACGAGCAGTACTTC.

This clonotype was counted between two and nine times. This chain connects TRBV6-1 to TRBJ1-5; D not resolved. V was trimmed by 2 bases and J by 7 bases, leaving 9 bases between them. The CDR3 covers 13 residues. Germline V CDR1 and CDR2: MNHNS, SASEGT. The CDR3 loop reads CASSEYVWQPQHF. The CDR3 region has the DNA TGTGCCAGCAGTGAATATGTATGGCAGCCCCAGCATTTT.

A note on this clonotype: This clone may be a read error of a much larger clone one base away. The chain couples TRBV7-8 to TRBJ2-2; D call uncertain. This CDR3 contains 13 residues. CDR1 SGHVS and CDR2 FQNEAQ come from the germline V gene. This CDR3 is CASRLVTTGELFF. As DNA, the CDR3 is TGTGCCAGCCGCTTAGTAACCACCGGGGAGCTGTTTTTT.

This clonotype was seen a handful of times. The rearrangement joins TRBV7-3 to TRBJ2-6; unclear D gene. CDR1 SGHTA and CDR2 FQGTGA come from the germline V gene. V lost 6 bases to trimming and J lost 2 bases, with 11 bases between them. This CDR3 is 15 amino acids long. The CDR3 here is CASRPTRAGANVLTF. The CDR3 bases are TGTGCCAGCAGACCGACCCGGGCTGGGGCCAACGTCCTGACTTTC.

V usage is TRBV11-2 and J usage is TRBJ2-2; the D is unclear. Germline CDR1 SGHAT, CDR2 FQNNGV. This CDR3 region has 17 residues. Deletions cut 2 bases from V and 1 base from J, with 14 bases between. Written as DNA, the CDR3 is TGTGCCAGCAGCTTACGTTGGCAGAGCTTGAACACCGGGGAGCTGTTTTTT. Its protein is CASSLRWQSLNTGELFF.

This clonotype was observed a few times. The chain recombines TRBV20-1 with TRBJ1-1, with D possibly matching TRBD1 (5 bases). CDR3 length equals 15 residues. Trimming removed 0 bases from V and 7 bases from J, with 18 bases in between. The germline gives CDR1 DFQATT, CDR2 SNEGSKA (reference sequence). The CDR3 bases are TGCAGTGCTAGAGAAGAGAACAGGTTCGCGGGTGAAGCTTTCTTT. Translation: CSAREENRFAGEAFF.

The gene calls are TRBV19 and TRBJ1-1, with D maybe TRBD1 (6 bases). This CDR3 region has 14 residues. Trimming stripped 4 bases from V and 3 bases from J, with 12 bases between. The germline V gene has CDR1 LNHDA and CDR2 SQIVND (reference sequence). Here the CDR3 reads CASSTTEGDTEAFF. The CDR3 DNA reads as TGTGCCAGTAGTACGACAGAGGGGGACACTGAAGCTTTCTTT.

In DNA form, the CDR3 reads TGCGCCAGCAGCCAGACCGGGACTAGCGGGGGAGAGCAGTACTTC. Translation gives CASSQTGTSGGEQYF. The chain employs TRBV4-3 and TRBJ2-7, with TRBD2 matching over 14 bases. The trim removed 3 bases at V and 7 bases at J, leaving 5 bases unmatched. CDR3 length equals 15 residues. Germline CDR1 is LGHNA and CDR2 is YSLEER.